This TCR beta chain derives from a study of blood T cell repertoires in COVID-19. This CDR3 contains 16 residues. With V trimmed by 2 bases and J by 6 bases, 13 bases remained unmatched. CDR1 and CDR2 from the germline V gene are SGHRS and YFSETQ. Measured with immunoSEQ multiplex PCR; TCRdb has only the in-frame clones, and not every one. The data hold some 190,000 clones, with approximately 85% observed a single time. Only a few counts were recorded for this clone. The source material was peripheral blood. The chain joins TRBV5-1 to TRBJ2-7, with 8 bases fitting TRBD1. The receptor comes from a man aged 55 to 69 with acute or convalescent COVID-19. CDR3 in DNA: TGCGCCAGCAGCTTTGGGGACAGGAGTTTAGTTGCCGAGCAGTACTTC. It specifies CASSFGDRSLVAEQYF.